A single sample is the source of the 25 T cell receptor beta chains below, sequenced in a study of cytomegalovirus exposure and HLA in healthy donors (TCRdb year 2017). Libraries were made using the immunoSEQ multiplex PCR assay. For the multiplex PCR, a mixture combining 60 forward primers for TCR Vbeta segments and 13 reverse primers for TCR Jbeta segments was used. In its TCRdb copy, this immuneACCESS table keeps in-frame sequences only and misses some clones. Where compared with another copy, unresolved V genes explain less than half of these, and the others have no known cause. The sample includes 90,000 to 120,000 clones, with around three quarters observed a single time. About 8% of the sample comes from the top ten. Sample: PBMCs. All receptors come from a man aged 30-40 years in good health and CMV-seronegative.

This rearrangement joins TRBV7-3 to TRBJ1-1, with TRBD1 as a possible D gene (6 bases). The CDR3 is made up of 14 amino acids. CDR1 is SGHTA, CDR2 FQGTGA, per germline. The V and J ends lost 5 bases and 5 bases respectively, with 15 bases between them. The CDR3 nucleotides read TGTGCCAGCAGCACCTCGGGGGGGGCGACTGAAGCTTTCTTT. Protein sequence: CASSTSGGATEAFF.

The CDR3 DNA follows: TGTGCCAGCAGGGGACAGGGGACAGATACGCAGTATTTT. This encodes CASRGQGTDTQYF. The chain couples TRBV6-1 to TRBJ2-3; the match to TRBD1 covers 10 bases. The germline V gene has CDR1 MNHNS and CDR2 SASEGT. The CDR3 runs to 13 residues. The trim removed 6 bases at V and 3 bases at J, leaving 0 bases unmatched.

The rearrangement links TRBV28 to TRBJ2-3, with 11 bases that match TRBD2. The V and J ends lost 2 bases and 2 bases, in that order; junction bases with no gene match: 9. Germline-derived CDR1 and CDR2 are MDHEN and SYDVKM. The CDR3 is 18 amino acids. CDR3 DNA sequence: TGTGCCAGCAGTTTAACTAGCGGGAGAGTAAGTTTCACAGATACGCAGTATTTT. Protein sequence: CASSLTSGRVSFTDTQYF.

This chain uses TRBV6-1 with TRBJ1-1; D not certain. The CDR3 length is 12 residues. V gave up 6 bases and J gave up 8 bases, with 13 bases separating them. The germline CDR1 and CDR2 sequences are MNHNS and SASEGT. The CDR3 coding sequence is TGTGCCAGCAGCCCTCGCAGTTTCGAAGCTTTCTTT. Translating gives CASSPRSFEAFF.

By sample share, this clone is medium-sized. The chain is built from TRBV6-1 and TRBJ2-7; TRBD1 might be the D (5 bases). V shed 2 bases and J shed 2 bases, with 16 bases lying between them. Germline assignment: CDR1 MNHNS and CDR2 SASEGT. The CDR3 is 16 amino acids. The CDR3 nucleotides are TGTGCCAGCAGTGAATCCCCGACAGCCTTCCCCTACGAGCAGTACTTC. Amino acids: CASSESPTAFPYEQYF.

The rearrangement joins TRBV9 to TRBJ2-2, with TRBD2 matching over 13 bases. Germline trimming cut 3 bases from V and 6 bases from J; bases unmatched to any gene: 8. Germline loops: CDR1 SGDLS, CDR2 YYNGEE. There are 17 residues in the CDR3. The CDR3 DNA follows: TGTGCCAGCAGCGAAACTAGCGGGAGGGCCCTACCCGGGGAGCTGTTTTTT. Translation: CASSETSGRALPGELFF.

This chain links TRBV28 with TRBJ1-2, with 8 bases aligning to TRBD1. Germline values: CDR1 MDHEN, CDR2 SYDVKM. The junction had 9 bases not matched to a gene; V was cut back by 5 bases and J by 4 bases. This CDR3 is 15 amino acids long. CDR3 amino acids: CASSRQGTPSYGYTF. The CDR3, as DNA: TGTGCCAGCAGTCGACAGGGGACCCCCAGCTATGGCTACACCTTC.

The V and J genes are TRBV30 and TRBJ2-2, with unresolved D. The length of the CDR3 is 14 residues. The V end was cut by 0 bases, the J end by 4 bases, with 9 bases between. The V gene's germline CDR1 is GTSNPN and CDR2 SVGIG (reference sequence). The CDR3 region has the DNA TGTGCCTGGAGTGTTTTGTCCGGCACCGGGGAGCTGTTTTTT. Translated, it gives CAWSVLSGTGELFF.

CDR3 loop: CASSSPLAEQETQYF. CDR3 bases: TGCGCCAGCAGCTCCCCCCTAGCGGAACAAGAGACCCAGTACTTC. V gene TRBV5-1 combines with J gene TRBJ2-5, with 7 bases aligning to TRBD2. Trimming cost V 3 bases and J 2 bases; bases outside gene matches: 7. Germline V gives CDR1 SGHRS, CDR2 YFSETQ. The CDR3 spans 15 residues.

The chain carries TRBV28 and TRBJ1-5; 8 positions agree with TRBD1. CDR1 is MDHEN, CDR2 SYDVKM, per germline. The junction had 5 bases not matched to a gene; V was cut back by 9 bases and J by 4 bases. This CDR3 is built from 13 residues. CDR3 residues: CASTTGGNQPQHF. The DNA for the CDR3 is TGTGCCAGTACTACAGGGGGAAATCAGCCCCAGCATTTT.

This clone has more than one count but fewer than ten. This rearrangement joins TRBV4-2 to TRBJ2-2, with 8 bases that match TRBD2. The trim removed 2 bases at V and 1 base at J, leaving 12 bases unmatched. Germline CDR1 LGHNA, CDR2 YNFKEQ. The CDR3 covers 19 residues. The CDR3 coding sequence is TGTGCCAGCAGCCAACAAAGGGCGGGGGGTGGCGGGAACACCGGGGAGCTGTTTTTT. Its translation: CASSQQRAGGGGNTGELFF.

The rearrangement joins TRBV5-1 to TRBJ1-2; tentatively, D is TRBD1 (5 bases). The CDR3 runs to 13 residues. The V and J ends lost 0 bases and 5 bases respectively, with 8 bases between them. The germline V gene encodes CDR1 SGHRS and CDR2 YFSETQ. CDR3 in amino acids: CASSLGQSYGYTF. The DNA of the CDR3 is TGCGCCAGCAGCTTGGGACAGTCTTATGGCTACACCTTC.

J is TRBJ1-1 and V is TRBV9; perhaps TRBD1 as D (6 bases). There are 13 residues in the CDR3. Germline CDR1 and CDR2: SGDLS and YYNGEE. Trimming shortened V by 3 bases and J by 8 bases, and 14 bases separated the two germline ends. DNA for the CDR3: TGTGCCAGCAGCGCCCGCTTGGACAGCGAAGCTTTCTTT. Protein: CASSARLDSEAFF.

This chain joins TRBV2 and TRBJ2-5; 9 nucleotides match TRBD2. The germline V gene has CDR1 SNHLY and CDR2 FYNNEI. CDR3 length: 14 amino acids. The V gene end was trimmed by 6 bases and the J gene end by 1 base; junction bases not matched to a gene: 3. CDR3 sequence: CASRLAGLQETQYF. The CDR3 region has the DNA TGTGCCAGCAGACTAGCGGGTCTCCAAGAGACCCAGTACTTC. The full variable domain, completed using reference TRBV2 and TRBJ2-5, is EPEVTQTPSHQVTQMGQEVILRCVPISNHLYFYWYRQILGQKVEFLVSFYNNEISEKSEIFDDQFSVERPDGSNFTLKIRSTKLEDSAMYFCASRLAGLQETQYFGPGTRLLVL.

The CDR3 DNA sequence: TGCGCCAGCAGCCAAGATCGCGAACAGTTCGCCGCGGAGACCCAGTACTTC. Its protein product is CASSQDREQFAAETQYF. The gene calls are TRBV4-1 and TRBJ2-5; D remains unclear. Trimming removed 0 bases from V and 5 bases from J, with 19 bases in between. The CDR3 extends over 17 amino acids. CDR1 MGHRA and CDR2 YSYEKL come from the germline V gene.

The V and J genes are TRBV6-1 and TRBJ2-3; the match to TRBD1 covers 8 bases. The V segment lost 2 bases and the J segment 2 bases; nucleotides outside the gene matches: 3. The CDR3 runs to 15 residues. The germline CDR1 and CDR2 sequences are MNHNS and SASEGT. Here the CDR3 DNA reads TGTGCCAGCAGTGAAAGGACAGGGAACACAGATACGCAGTATTTT. Translated, it gives CASSERTGNTDTQYF.

This chain links TRBV6-5 with TRBJ1-1; a weak D match, TRBD1 (6 bases). Germline CDR1 and CDR2: MNHEY and SVGAGI. V was cut by 1 base and J by 8 bases, with 14 bases left in between. This CDR3 is 14 amino acids long. The CDR3 here is CASSYFGQKVEAFF. The CDR3 DNA reads TGTGCCAGCAGTTACTTCGGACAGAAGGTGGAAGCTTTCTTT.

The rearrangement uses TRBV19 and TRBJ2-5; unclear D gene. In germline, CDR1 is LNHDA, CDR2 SQIVND (reference sequence). The CDR3 extends over 14 amino acids. Trimming took off 0 bases at V and 7 bases at J, with 12 bases between the two ends. The CDR3 loop is CASSIDVEPRTQYF. The CDR3 DNA reads as TGTGCCAGTAGTATAGATGTAGAGCCACGGACCCAGTACTTC. Supplemented by reference TRBV19 and TRBJ2-5, the full variable domain reads DGGITQSPKYLFRKEGQNVTLSCEQNLNHDAMYWYRQDPGQGLRLIYYSQIVNDFQKGDIAEGYSVSREKKESFPLTVTSAQKNPTAFYLCASSIDVEPRTQYFGPGTRLLVL.

On this clone itself: An end of the junction does not agree with germline; a read error may underlie this. The chain joins TRBV7-9 to TRBJ1-1; D is possibly TRBD1 (5 bases). CDR3 length: 13 amino acids. CDR1 is SEHNR, CDR2 FQNEAQ, per germline (reference sequence). CDR3 in DNA: TGTTCCAGCAGCCGCGAGGGGAGGGTTGAAGCTTTCTTT. Its translation is CSSSREGRVEAFF.

This chain joins TRBV19 and TRBJ2-2; D is uncertain. The CDR3 is 13 residues long. V shed 10 bases and J shed 3 bases, with 12 bases lying between them. CDR1 LNHDA and CDR2 SQIVND come from the germline V gene (reference sequence). In DNA, the CDR3 is TGTGCCACCGCGAAGTCGGACACCGGGGAGCTGTTTTTT. This codes for CATAKSDTGELFF.

The chain uses TRBV4-1 and TRBJ2-7; TRBD1 matches at 9 bases. CDR1 MGHRA and CDR2 YSYEKL come from the germline V gene. This CDR3 spans 15 amino acids. Trimming took 2 bases from V and 6 from J; bases not matched to a gene: 8. The CDR3 sequence: CASSQKGQGFGEQYF. CDR3 nucleotides: TGCGCCAGCAGCCAAAAGGGACAGGGTTTCGGCGAGCAGTACTTC.

The chain joins TRBV2 to TRBJ2-3, with a possible D match to TRBD1 (6 bases). The CDR3 totals 14 residues. Germline CDR1 SNHLY, CDR2 FYNNEI. V was pared by 6 bases and J by 1 base, with 11 bases between. The CDR3, as DNA: TGTGCCAGCAGGTTAGGGGGAGGCACAGATACGCAGTATTTT. This encodes CASRLGGGTDTQYF.

The chain carries TRBV18 and TRBJ1-1; possible D gene TRBD1, 5 bases. Germline V gene sequence: CDR1 KGHSH, CDR2 LQKENI. V was trimmed by 0 bases and J by 1 base, leaving 15 bases between them. CDR3 length equals 17 residues. In DNA form, the CDR3 reads TGTGCCAGCTCACCACCGGGACTGATGCCTACGAACACTGAAGCTTTCTTT. Translating it yields CASSPPGLMPTNTEAFF. Looking up the rest from reference TRBV18 and TRBJ1-1 gives the full variable domain: NAGVMQNPRHLVRRRGQEARLRCSPMKGHSHVYWYRQLPEEGLKFMVYLQKENIIDESGMPKERFSAEFPKEGPSILRIQQVVRGDSAAYFCASSPPGLMPTNTEAFFGQGTRLTVV.

The CDR3 region has the DNA TGCGCCAGCAGAAGACAGGGGGCTATGACAGATACGCAGTATTTT. Translated, it gives CASRRQGAMTDTQYF. The rearrangement uses TRBV4-1 and TRBJ2-3; TRBD1 matches 10 bases. The CDR3 spans 15 residues. Germline lookup yields CDR1 MGHRA and CDR2 YSYEKL. After removal of 6 bases from V and 3 bases from J, the junction contained 6 bases not matched to a gene.

V and J are TRBV6-1 and TRBJ1-4; 12 bases align to TRBD1. The CDR3 totals 15 residues. V shed 6 bases and J 8 bases; nucleotides not matched to a gene: 7. Germline-derived CDR1 and CDR2 are MNHNS and SASEGT. The chain's CDR3 is CASRGPGTGGEKLFF. The DNA for the CDR3 is TGTGCCAGCAGAGGCCCCGGGACAGGGGGCGAAAAACTGTTTTTT.